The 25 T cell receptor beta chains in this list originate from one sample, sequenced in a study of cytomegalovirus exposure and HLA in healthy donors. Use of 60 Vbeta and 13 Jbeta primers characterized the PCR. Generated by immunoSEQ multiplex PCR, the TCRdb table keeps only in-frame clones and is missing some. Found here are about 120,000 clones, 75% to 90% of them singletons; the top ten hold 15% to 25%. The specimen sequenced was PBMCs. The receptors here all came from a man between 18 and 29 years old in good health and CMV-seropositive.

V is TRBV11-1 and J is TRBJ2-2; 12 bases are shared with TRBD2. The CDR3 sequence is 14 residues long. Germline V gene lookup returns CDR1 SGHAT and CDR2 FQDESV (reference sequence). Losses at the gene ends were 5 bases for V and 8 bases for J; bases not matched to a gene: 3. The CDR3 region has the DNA TGTGCCAGCAGCACAGGACTAGCGGGGGGGGAGCTGTTTTTT. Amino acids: CASSTGLAGGELFF.

CDR3 region: CASSLLTVNQPQHF. DNA for the CDR3: TGTGCCAGCAGTTTATTAACAGTTAATCAGCCCCAGCATTTT. This chain uses TRBV28 with TRBJ1-5, with D uncertain. The V and J ends lost 1 base and 4 bases respectively, with 8 bases between them. The length of the CDR3 is 14 residues. Germline CDR1 reads MDHEN; CDR2 reads SYDVKM.

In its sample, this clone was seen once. Here the CDR3 DNA reads TGTGCCAGCTCACCCTATGGGGGCCACTCCTACAATGAGCAGTTCTTC. This gives the protein CASSPYGGHSYNEQFF. The chain couples TRBV18 to TRBJ2-1; TRBD1 is a possible D gene (6 bases). The germline gives CDR1 KGHSH, CDR2 LQKENI. V was cut by 3 bases and J by 0 bases, with 12 bases left in between. The CDR3 loop spans 16 amino acids.

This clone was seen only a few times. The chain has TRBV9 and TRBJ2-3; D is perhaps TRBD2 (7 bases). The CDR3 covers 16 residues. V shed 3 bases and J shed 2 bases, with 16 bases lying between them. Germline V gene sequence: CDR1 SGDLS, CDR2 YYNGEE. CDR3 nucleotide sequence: TGTGCCAGCAGCGGATCTTGGGGGGGGCCCACAGATACGCAGTATTTT. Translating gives CASSGSWGGPTDTQYF.

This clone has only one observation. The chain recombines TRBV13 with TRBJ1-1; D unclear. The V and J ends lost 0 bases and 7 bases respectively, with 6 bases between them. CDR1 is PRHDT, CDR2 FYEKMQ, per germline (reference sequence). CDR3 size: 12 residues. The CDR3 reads CASSLGSDEAFF. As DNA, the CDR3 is TGTGCCAGCAGCTTAGGGAGTGATGAAGCTTTCTTT.

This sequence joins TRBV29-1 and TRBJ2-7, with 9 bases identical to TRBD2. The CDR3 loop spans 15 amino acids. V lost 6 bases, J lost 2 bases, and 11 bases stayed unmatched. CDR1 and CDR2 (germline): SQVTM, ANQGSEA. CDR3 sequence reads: CSVLTISGGPYEQYF. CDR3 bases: TGCAGCGTGTTAACGATTAGCGGGGGTCCCTACGAGCAGTACTTC.

The CDR3: CASSVPLMGGIADTQYF. Written as DNA, the CDR3 is TGTGCCAGCAGCGTACCCTTAATGGGGGGTATCGCAGATACGCAGTATTTT. The rearrangement joins TRBV9 to TRBJ2-3, with D perhaps TRBD2 (6 bases). Germline V gene lookup returns CDR1 SGDLS and CDR2 YYNGEE. The CDR3 runs to 17 residues. V was clipped by 1 base and J by 4 bases, with 19 bases between them.

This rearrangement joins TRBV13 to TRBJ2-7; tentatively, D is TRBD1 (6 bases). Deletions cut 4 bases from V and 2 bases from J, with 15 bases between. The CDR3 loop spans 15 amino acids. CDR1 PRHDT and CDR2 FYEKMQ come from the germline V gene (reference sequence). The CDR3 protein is CASSSYQGKAYEQYF. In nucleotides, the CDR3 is TGTGCCAGCAGCTCATACCAGGGGAAGGCCTACGAGCAGTACTTC.

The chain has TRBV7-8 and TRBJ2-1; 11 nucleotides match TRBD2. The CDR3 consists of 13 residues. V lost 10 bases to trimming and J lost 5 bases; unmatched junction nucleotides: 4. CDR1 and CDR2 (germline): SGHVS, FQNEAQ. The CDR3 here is CATGTSGHNEQFF. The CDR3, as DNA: TGTGCCACCGGGACTAGCGGACACAATGAGCAGTTCTTC.

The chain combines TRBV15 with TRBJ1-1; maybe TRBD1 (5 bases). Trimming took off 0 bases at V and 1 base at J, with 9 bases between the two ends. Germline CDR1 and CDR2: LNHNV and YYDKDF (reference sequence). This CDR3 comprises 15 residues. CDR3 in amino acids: CATSRDRGANTEAFF. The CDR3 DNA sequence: TGTGCCACCAGCAGAGATCGTGGGGCGAACACTGAAGCTTTCTTT.

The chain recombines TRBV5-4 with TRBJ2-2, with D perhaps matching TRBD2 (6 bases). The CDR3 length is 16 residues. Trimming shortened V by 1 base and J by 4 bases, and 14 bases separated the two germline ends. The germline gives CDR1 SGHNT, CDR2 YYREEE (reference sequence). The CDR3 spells CASSLPQTGLTGELFF. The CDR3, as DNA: TGTGCCAGCAGCTTGCCCCAGACGGGACTCACCGGGGAGCTGTTTTTT. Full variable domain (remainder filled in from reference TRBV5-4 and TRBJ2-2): ETGVTQSPTHLIKTRGQQVTLRCSSQSGHNTVSWYQQALGQGPQFIFQYYREEENGRGNFPPRFSGLQFPNYSSELNVNALELDDSALYLCASSLPQTGLTGELFFGEGSRLTVL.

The CDR3: CASSMGQGVTEAFF. The CDR3 coding sequence is TGTGCCAGTAGTATGGGACAGGGAGTCACTGAAGCTTTCTTT. The chain links TRBV19 to TRBJ1-1; 9 bases fit TRBD1. Germline V gene lookup returns CDR1 LNHDA and CDR2 SQIVND (reference sequence). The CDR3 loop spans 14 amino acids. V was pared by 3 bases and J by 4 bases, with 3 bases of the junction left unmatched.

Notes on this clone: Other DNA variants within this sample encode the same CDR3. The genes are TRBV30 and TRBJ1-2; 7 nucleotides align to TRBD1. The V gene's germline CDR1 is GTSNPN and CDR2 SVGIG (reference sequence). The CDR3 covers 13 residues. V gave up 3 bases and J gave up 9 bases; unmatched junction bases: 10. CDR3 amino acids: CAWSGGQERSYTF. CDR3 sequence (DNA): TGTGCCTGGAGCGGAGGACAGGAGAGAAGCTACACCTTC.

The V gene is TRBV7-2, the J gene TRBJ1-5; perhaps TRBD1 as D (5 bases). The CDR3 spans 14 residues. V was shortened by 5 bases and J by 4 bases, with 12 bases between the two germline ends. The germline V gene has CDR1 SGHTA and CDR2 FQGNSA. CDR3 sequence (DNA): TGTGCCAGCAGCGAGACAGAGATAAATCAGCCCCAGCATTTT. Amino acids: CASSETEINQPQHF.

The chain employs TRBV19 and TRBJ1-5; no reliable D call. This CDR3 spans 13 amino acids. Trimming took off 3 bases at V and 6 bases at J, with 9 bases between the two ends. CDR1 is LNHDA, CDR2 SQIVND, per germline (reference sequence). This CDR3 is CASSIRSFQPQHF. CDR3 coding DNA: TGTGCCAGTAGTATCCGGTCCTTTCAGCCCCAGCATTTT.

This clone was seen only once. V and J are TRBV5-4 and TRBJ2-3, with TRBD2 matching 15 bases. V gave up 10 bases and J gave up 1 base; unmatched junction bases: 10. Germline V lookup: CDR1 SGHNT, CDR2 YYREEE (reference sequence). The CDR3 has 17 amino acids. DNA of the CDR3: TGTGCCTGGCTCGGACTAGCGGGGGGGCCGGGCACAGATACGCAGTATTTT. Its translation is CAWLGLAGGPGTDTQYF.

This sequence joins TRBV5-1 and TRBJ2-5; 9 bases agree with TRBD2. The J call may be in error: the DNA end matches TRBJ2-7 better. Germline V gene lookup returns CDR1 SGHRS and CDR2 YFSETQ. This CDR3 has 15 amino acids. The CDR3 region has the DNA TGCGCCAGCAGACCACTCGAGCGGGGGGTCTACGAGCAGTACTTC. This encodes CASRPLERGVYEQYF.

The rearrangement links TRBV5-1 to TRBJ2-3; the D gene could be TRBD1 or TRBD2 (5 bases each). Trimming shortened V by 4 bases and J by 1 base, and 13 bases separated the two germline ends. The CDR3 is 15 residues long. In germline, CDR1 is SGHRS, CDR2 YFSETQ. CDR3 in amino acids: CASSLGVGGTDTQYF. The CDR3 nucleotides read TGCGCCAGCAGCCTGGGGGTAGGGGGCACAGATACGCAGTATTTT. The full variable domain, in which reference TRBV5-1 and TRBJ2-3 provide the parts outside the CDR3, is KAGVTQTPRYLIKTRGQQVTLSCSPISGHRSVSWYQQTPGQGLQFLFEYFSETQRNKGNFPGRFSGRQFSNSRSEMNVSTLELGDSALYLCASSLGVGGTDTQYFGPGTRLTVL.

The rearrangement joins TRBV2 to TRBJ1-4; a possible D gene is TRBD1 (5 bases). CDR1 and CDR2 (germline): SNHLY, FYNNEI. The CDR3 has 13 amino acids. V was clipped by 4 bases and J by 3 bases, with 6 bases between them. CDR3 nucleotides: TGTGCCAGCAGTGGACAGTCTAATGAAAAACTGTTTTTT. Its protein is CASSGQSNEKLFF.

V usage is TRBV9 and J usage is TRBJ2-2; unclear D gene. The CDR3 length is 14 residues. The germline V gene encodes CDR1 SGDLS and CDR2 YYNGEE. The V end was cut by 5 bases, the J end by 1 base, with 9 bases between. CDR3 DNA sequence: TGTGCCAGCAGAAGCGACTTGAACACCGGGGAGCTGTTTTTT. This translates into CASRSDLNTGELFF. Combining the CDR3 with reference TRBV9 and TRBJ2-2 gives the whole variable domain DSGVTQTPKHLITATGQRVTLRCSPRSGDLSVYWYQQSLDQGLQFLIQYYNGEERAKGNILERFSAQQFPDLHSELNLSSLELGDSALYFCASRSDLNTGELFFGEGSRLTVL.

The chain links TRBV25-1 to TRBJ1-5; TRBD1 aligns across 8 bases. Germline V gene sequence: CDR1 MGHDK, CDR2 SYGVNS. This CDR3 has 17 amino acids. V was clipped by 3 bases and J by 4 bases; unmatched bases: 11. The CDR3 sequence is CASSDPQVQGVNQPQHF. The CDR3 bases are TGTGCCAGCAGTGACCCCCAGGTACAGGGGGTGAATCAGCCCCAGCATTTT.

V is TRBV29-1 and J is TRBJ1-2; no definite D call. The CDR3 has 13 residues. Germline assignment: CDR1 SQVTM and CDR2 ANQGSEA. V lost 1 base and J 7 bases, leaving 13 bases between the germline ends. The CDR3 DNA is TGCAGCGTTGAAGCCGGCAGACTTTTTGGCTACACCTTC. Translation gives CSVEAGRLFGYTF.

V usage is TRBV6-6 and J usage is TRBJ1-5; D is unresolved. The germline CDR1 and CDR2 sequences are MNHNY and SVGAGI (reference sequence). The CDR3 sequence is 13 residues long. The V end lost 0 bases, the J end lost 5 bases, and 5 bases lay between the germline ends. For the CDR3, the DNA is TGTGCCAGCAGTTACTCTCCGGATCAGCCCCAGCATTTT. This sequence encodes CASSYSPDQPQHF.

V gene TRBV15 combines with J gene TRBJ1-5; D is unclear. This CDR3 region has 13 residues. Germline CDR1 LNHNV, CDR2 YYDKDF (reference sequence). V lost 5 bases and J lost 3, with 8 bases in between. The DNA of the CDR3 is TGTGCCACCAGCCGGGGTTACAATCAGCCCCAGCATTTT. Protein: CATSRGYNQPQHF.

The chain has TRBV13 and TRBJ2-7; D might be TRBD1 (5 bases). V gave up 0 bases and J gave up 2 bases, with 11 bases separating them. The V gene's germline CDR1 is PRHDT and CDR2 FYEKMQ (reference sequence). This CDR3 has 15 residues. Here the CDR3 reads CASSLGQVRTYEQYF. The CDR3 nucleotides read TGTGCCAGCAGCTTAGGACAGGTGAGAACCTACGAGCAGTACTTC.